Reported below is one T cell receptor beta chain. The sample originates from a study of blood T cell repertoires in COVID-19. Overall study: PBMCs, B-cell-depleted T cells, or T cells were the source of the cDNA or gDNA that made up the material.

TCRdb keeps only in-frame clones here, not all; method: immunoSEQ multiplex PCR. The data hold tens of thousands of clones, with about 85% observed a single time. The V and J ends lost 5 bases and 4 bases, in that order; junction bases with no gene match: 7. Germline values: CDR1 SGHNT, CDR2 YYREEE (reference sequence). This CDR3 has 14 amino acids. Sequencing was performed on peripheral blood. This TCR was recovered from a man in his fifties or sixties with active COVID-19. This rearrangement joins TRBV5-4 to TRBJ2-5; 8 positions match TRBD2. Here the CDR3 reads CASSPGGVGETQYF. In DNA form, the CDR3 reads TGTGCCAGCAGTCCGGGGGGGGTTGGAGAGACCCAGTACTTC. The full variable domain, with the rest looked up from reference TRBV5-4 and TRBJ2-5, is ETGVTQSPTHLIKTRGQQVTLRCSSQSGHNTVSWYQQALGQGPQFIFQYYREEENGRGNFPPRFSGLQFPNYSSELNVNALELDDSALYLCASSPGGVGETQYFGPGTRLLVL.